The source of this TCR beta chain is a study of intratumoral heterogeneity in liver cancer. Study overall: Most patients were male, with a median age of around 66 years. Study outcomes and limitations: A noted limitation was under-sampling of tumor-infiltrating lymphocytes.

J was trimmed by 7 bases and V by 4 bases; bases with no gene match: 5. The CDR3 spans 14 residues. Germline-derived CDR1 and CDR2 are SGHNT and YENEEA. This table comes from immunoSEQ multiplex PCR, and its TCRdb copy is limited to in-frame clones, with some not included. The table has approximately 20,000 clones, 73% seen once. Early-stage hepatocellular carcinoma patients were treatment-naïve prior to resection. As to this clone: What it recognizes is unknown.

The chain carries TRBV11-3 and TRBJ2-2; 8 nucleotides line up with TRBD2. Sequencing was performed on tumor-adjacent normal tissue, taken before any cancer treatment. The TCR comes from a woman between 70 and 85 years old with hepatocellular carcinoma. The CDR3: CASSSSRGGGELFF. CDR3 sequence (DNA): TGTGCCAGCAGCTCCTCTCGGGGGGGCGGGGAGCTGTTTTTT.